These T cell receptor beta chains were read from a single sample in a study of blood T cell repertoires in COVID-19. Some clones are missing from TCRdb's copy, which holds only in-frame ones; the method was immunoSEQ multiplex PCR. The sample yields tens of thousands of clones, 70% to 90% seen once. The sample was peripheral blood. The receptors shown here come from a woman aged 55-69 years with acute or convalescent COVID-19. The CDR3 runs from the conserved cysteine through the conserved F or W. Each record gives: J gene, D gene, V gene, clone size, CDR3 protein, CDR3 DNA. The D gene is left open where the match is weak. Expanded clones are given a class, and other clones once, few, many or no size at all.

TRBJ2-5	.	TRBV4-1	few	CASSQDGRSETQYF	TGCGCCAGCAGCCAAGACGGCAGGTCGGAGACCCAGTACTTC
TRBJ1-2	.	TRBV14	.	CASSQVRGNYGYTF	TGTGCCAGCAGCCAAGTCCGGGGAAACTATGGCTACACCTTC
TRBJ1-1	.	TRBV24-1	once	CATSDNRRGNTEAFF	TGTGCCACCAGTGATAACCGAAGGGGGAACACTGAAGCTTTCTTT
TRBJ2-7	TRBD2	TRBV6-5	.	CASSYSWRGIYEQYF	TGTGCCAGCAGTTACTCGTGGCGGGGGATCTACGAGCAGTACTTC
TRBJ1-2	.	TRBV7-2	.	CASSLDSIGGYTF	TGTGCCAGCAGTTTAGACAGTATTGGTGGCTACACCTTC
TRBJ1-4	.	TRBV18	.	CASSPPKGGGLLNEKLFF	TGTGCCAGCTCACCACCGAAGGGCGGAGGGTTGCTGAATGAAAAACTGTTTTTT
TRBJ1-2	.	TRBV25-1	.	CASSPNSGNYGYTF	TGTGCCAGCAGTCCTAATAGCGGGAACTATGGCTACACCTTC
TRBJ2-3	TRBD1	TRBV24-1	.	CATSGAGTGLPSTDTQYF	TGTGCCACCAGTGGTGCCGGGACAGGGCTTCCTAGCACAGATACGCAGTATTTT
TRBJ2-7	.	TRBV7-2	.	CASSFRFVPGTQGTYEQYF	TGTGCCAGCAGCTTTAGATTCGTTCCCGGGACACAAGGGACCTACGAGCAGTACTTC
TRBJ2-1	TRBD1	TRBV19	.	CASRPRVGTGDYNEQFF	TGTGCCAGTAGGCCCCGAGTCGGGACAGGGGACTACAATGAGCAGTTCTTC
TRBJ2-2	.	TRBV19	.	CASTVAGSTGELFF	TGTGCCAGTACCGTCGCGGGGTCCACCGGGGAGCTGTTTTTT
TRBJ2-5	TRBD2	TRBV7-6	large	CASSLGTSGGGIRETQYF	TGTGCCAGCAGCCTCGGGACTAGCGGGGGGGGGATTCGAGAGACCCAGTACTTC
TRBJ2-5	.	TRBV7-2	many	CASSFDRGNQETQYF	TGTGCCAGCAGCTTTGATCGGGGAAACCAAGAGACCCAGTACTTC
TRBJ2-1	TRBD2	TRBV9	.	CASSVPGTSSRDEQFF	TGTGCCAGCAGCGTACCTGGGACTAGCTCTAGGGATGAGCAGTTCTTC
TRBJ2-5	.	TRBV14	.	CASSQFTGIQETQYF	TGTGCCAGCAGCCAATTTACAGGCATACAAGAGACCCAGTACTTC
TRBJ1-1	.	TRBV7-2	.	CASSPTRTAAFF	TGTGCCAGCAGCCCAACGCGGACAGCGGCTTTCTTT
TRBJ2-3	.	TRBV27	.	CASSSDLSDTQYF	TGTGCCAGCAGTTCAGACTTGTCAGATACGCAGTATTTT
TRBJ1-5	TRBD1	TRBV19	.	CASSIDPRQGGHQPQHF	TGTGCCAGTAGTATCGACCCCAGGCAGGGGGGCCATCAGCCCCAGCATTTT
TRBJ2-1	TRBD1	TRBV7-3	.	CASSWGQGEINEQFF	TGTGCCAGCAGCTGGGGACAGGGGGAGATCAATGAGCAGTTCTTC
TRBJ1-5	.	TRBV6-1	medium-sized	CASSESGGRDQPQHF	TGTGCCAGCAGTGAAAGCGGGGGGCGCGATCAGCCCCAGCATTTT
TRBJ2-1	TRBD1	TRBV7-9	.	CASSFYRGRVNEQFF	TGTGCCAGCAGCTTCTACAGGGGTCGAGTAAATGAGCAGTTCTTC
TRBJ2-3	TRBD1	TRBV13	.	CASSITTGGAGDTQYF	TGTGCCAGCAGCATTACGACAGGGGGCGCGGGAGATACGCAGTATTTT
TRBJ1-4	.	TRBV10-3	.	CAIRGPGDEKLFF	TGTGCCATCAGAGGTCCAGGGGATGAAAAACTGTTTTTT
TRBJ1-1	.	TRBV7-3	.	CASRLTGEGGTEAFF	TGTGCCAGCAGACTTACAGGAGAAGGGGGCACTGAAGCTTTCTTT
TRBJ2-7	.	TRBV12-3/TRBV12-4	.	CASSARGMQYF	TGTGCCAGCAGTGCCAGGGGTATGCAGTACTTC